What follows are 7 T cell receptor beta chains derived from one specimen sequenced in a study of OX40 agonist ivuxolimab in advanced cancers. Assay: immunoSEQ multiplex PCR; the TCRdb copy retains only in-frame clones and omits some. The sample contains some 73,000 clones, approximately 90% of which appear only once. This specimen consisted of CD4+ or CD8+ T cells sorted from blood, obtained in a trial of the OX40 agonist ivuxolimab. These receptors all stem from an adult with an advanced solid tumor such as melanoma, head and neck, liver or kidney cancer.

The chain recombines TRBV5-1 with TRBJ2-1; D ambiguous. The CDR3 runs 16 residues. V gave up 0 bases and J gave up 1 base, with 11 bases separating them. CDR1 is SGHRS, CDR2 YFSETQ, per germline. CDR3 protein: CASSLVAGMSYNEQFF. Here the CDR3 DNA reads TGCGCCAGCAGCTTGGTTGCAGGAATGTCCTACAATGAGCAGTTCTTC. Together with reference TRBV5-1 and TRBJ2-1, the CDR3 gives the full variable domain: KAGVTQTPRYLIKTRGQQVTLSCSPISGHRSVSWYQQTPGQGLQFLFEYFSETQRNKGNFPGRFSGRQFSNSRSEMNVSTLELGDSALYLCASSLVAGMSYNEQFFGPGTRLTVL.

This clone has only a few counts. This chain uses TRBV18 with TRBJ2-1; 8 bases map to TRBD2. Germline CDR1 is KGHSH and CDR2 is LQKENI. This CDR3 has 14 residues. Unmatched junction bases numbered 2, after V lost 6 bases and J lost 1 base. CDR3 in DNA: TGTGCCAGCTCCCGGGGGGGATCCTACAATGAGCAGTTCTTC. Its translation: CASSRGGSYNEQFF.

The gene calls are TRBV5-6 and TRBJ2-4; D unresolved. This CDR3 is built from 13 residues. V lost 0 bases to trimming and J lost 7 bases, with 8 bases between them. In germline, CDR1 is SGHDT, CDR2 YYEEEE. The CDR3 nucleotides are TGTGCCAGCAGCTTGGGACTTAAGAACATTCAGTACTTC. This encodes CASSLGLKNIQYF.

This clone turned up a few times. J is TRBJ2-2 and V is TRBV7-2; 8 bases match TRBD2. Trimming at V came to 6 bases and at J to 0 bases, leaving 6 bases not matched to a gene. The CDR3 covers 16 residues. Germline V gives CDR1 SGHTA, CDR2 FQGNSA. CDR3 coding DNA: TGTGCCAGCAGACTTAGCGGGACTACGAACACCGGGGAGCTGTTTTTT. Amino acid sequence: CASRLSGTTNTGELFF.

V usage is TRBV2 and J usage is TRBJ1-5, with D unclear. The CDR3 spans 14 residues. The V and J ends lost 6 bases and 3 bases respectively, with 12 bases between them. The germline gives CDR1 SNHLY, CDR2 FYNNEI. The CDR3 DNA is TGTGCCAGCAGCGAAACGAAGCCCAATCAGCCCCAGCATTTT. Translated: CASSETKPNQPQHF.

V gene TRBV9 combines with J gene TRBJ2-1; 11 bases match TRBD2. V gave up 3 bases and J gave up 0 bases; unmatched junction bases: 14. Per germline, CDR1 SGDLS and CDR2 YYNGEE. The CDR3 contains 20 residues. The CDR3 sequence is CASSALGASGRSSSYNEQFF. CDR3 nucleotides: TGTGCCAGCAGCGCCCTCGGGGCTAGCGGGAGGTCGAGCTCCTACAATGAGCAGTTCTTC.

The chain links TRBV6-6 to TRBJ1-1; D gene uncertain. There are 13 residues in the CDR3. The germline V gene encodes CDR1 MNHNY and CDR2 SVGAGI (reference sequence). Deletions cut 7 bases from V and 3 bases from J, with 12 bases between. Here the CDR3 DNA reads TGTGCCAGCAACCGGGGATGGGACACTGAAGCTTTCTTT. This codes for CASNRGWDTEAFF.